In this sample, the clone carrying this TCR beta chain turned up once. Trimming pared 2 bases from V and 4 bases from J, leaving 12 bases between. This CDR3 is built from 14 residues. Germline V gene data show CDR1 as SEHNR and CDR2 as FQNEAQ (reference sequence). The data were taken from a study of blood T cell repertoires in COVID-19. Turning to the study itself: Acute and convalescent COVID-19 samples came from the United States, Italy and Spain.

In the study's own analysis: Amplified reference gene primers provided the basis for estimating nucleated cell counts. TCRdb's table, derived via immunoSEQ multiplex PCR, lists solely in-frame clones and lacks some. V and J calls and clone size are given by that table; D and trimming were obtained from the DNA. The sample consists of 110,000 or so clones, more than 75% of them appearing once. This sequence originates from a middle-aged woman with acute or convalescent COVID-19. This sequence joins TRBV7-9 and TRBJ2-7, with D possibly being TRBD1 (5 bases). Sample: peripheral blood. The CDR3 loop is CASSLFRAPYEQYF. CDR3 nucleotides: TGTGCCAGCAGCTTATTCAGGGCACCTTACGAGCAGTACTTC.